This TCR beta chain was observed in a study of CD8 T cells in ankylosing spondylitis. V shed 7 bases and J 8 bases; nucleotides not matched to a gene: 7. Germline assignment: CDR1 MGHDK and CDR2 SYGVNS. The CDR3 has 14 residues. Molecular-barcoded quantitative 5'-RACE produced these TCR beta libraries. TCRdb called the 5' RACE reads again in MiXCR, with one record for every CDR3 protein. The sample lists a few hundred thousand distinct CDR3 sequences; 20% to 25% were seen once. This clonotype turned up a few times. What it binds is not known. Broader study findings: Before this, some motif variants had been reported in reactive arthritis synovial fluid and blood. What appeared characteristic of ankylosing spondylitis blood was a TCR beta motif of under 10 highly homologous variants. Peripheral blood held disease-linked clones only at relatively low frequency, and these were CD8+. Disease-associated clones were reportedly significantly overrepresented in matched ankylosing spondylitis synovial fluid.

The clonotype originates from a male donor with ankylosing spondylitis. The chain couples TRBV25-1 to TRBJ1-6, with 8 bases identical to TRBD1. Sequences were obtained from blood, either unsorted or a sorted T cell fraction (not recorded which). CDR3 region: CASNGDRKDSPLHF. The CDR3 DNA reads TGTGCCAGCAACGGGGACAGGAAGGATTCACCCCTCCACTTT.